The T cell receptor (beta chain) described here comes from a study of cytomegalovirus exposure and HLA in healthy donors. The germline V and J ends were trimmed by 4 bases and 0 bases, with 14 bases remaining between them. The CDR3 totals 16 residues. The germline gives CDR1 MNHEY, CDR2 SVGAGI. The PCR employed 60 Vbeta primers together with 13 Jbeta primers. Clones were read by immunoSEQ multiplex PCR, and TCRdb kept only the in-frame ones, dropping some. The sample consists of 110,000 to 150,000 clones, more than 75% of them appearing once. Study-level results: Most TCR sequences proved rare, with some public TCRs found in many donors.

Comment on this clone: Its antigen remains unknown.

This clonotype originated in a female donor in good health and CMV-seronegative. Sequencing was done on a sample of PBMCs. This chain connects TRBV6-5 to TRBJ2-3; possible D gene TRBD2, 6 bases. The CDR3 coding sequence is TGTGCCAGCAGTTCCGGGGGAGGCGGGAGCACAGATACGCAGTATTTT. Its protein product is CASSSGGGGSTDTQYF.